These 15 T cell receptor beta chains were sequenced from one sample in a study of T cell changes during pregnancy in multiple sclerosis. The table came from immunoSEQ multiplex PCR; TCRdb's copy has only in-frame clones and leaves some out. The data contain 39,000 or so clones, around 90% of them singletons. Sequencing used CD4+ T cells from peripheral blood mononuclear cells, obtained after pregnancy. The receptor set was obtained from a female donor in good health, enrolled as a control in a pregnancy study.

The chain is built from TRBV9 and TRBJ1-1, with 9 positions matching TRBD1. J gave up 7 bases and V 0 bases, and 4 bases lay outside the gene matches. CDR3 size: 14 residues. The V gene's germline CDR1 is SGDLS and CDR2 YYNGEE. The CDR3 loop reads CASSVGGQGIEAFF. The DNA for the CDR3 is TGTGCCAGCAGCGTAGGTGGACAGGGGATTGAAGCTTTCTTT.

The chain has TRBV6-1 and TRBJ2-7; D is perhaps TRBD1 (7 bases). This CDR3 is 15 amino acids long. CDR1 and CDR2 from the germline V gene are MNHNS and SASEGT. V was clipped by 5 bases and J by 5 bases, with 19 bases between them. CDR3 DNA sequence: TGTGCCAGCAGTCCCCAGGGGGGCGCGTCCCACGAGCAGTACTTC. It encodes CASSPQGGASHEQYF.

The chain carries TRBV27 and TRBJ1-1; 11 bases are a match to TRBD1. The V gene end was trimmed by 4 bases and the J gene end by 5 bases; junction bases not matched to a gene: 3. CDR1 is MNHEY and CDR2 is SMNVEV in the germline V gene (reference sequence). The CDR3 is 14 amino acids. The CDR3 bases are TGTGCCAGCAGTTCGGACAGGGGGCAGACTGAAGCTTTCTTT. Its protein is CASSSDRGQTEAFF.

This chain connects TRBV7-2 to TRBJ1-1, with D unclear. The germline V gene has CDR1 SGHTA and CDR2 FQGNSA. V lost 5 bases to trimming and J lost 1 base, with 8 bases between them. CDR3 length equals 13 residues. The CDR3: CASSVKKNTEAFF. CDR3 bases: TGTGCCAGCAGCGTAAAAAAGAACACTGAAGCTTTCTTT.

The chain joins TRBV10-3 to TRBJ2-7; D remains unclear. The germline CDR1 and CDR2 sequences are ENHRY and SYGVKD. The CDR3 has 12 amino acids. Trimming removed 3 bases from V and 5 bases from J, with 8 bases in between. CDR3 DNA sequence: TGTGCCATCAGTGATAGAAAAGACGAGCAGTACTTC. This encodes CAISDRKDEQYF.

The rearrangement uses TRBV19 and TRBJ2-7; 9 nucleotides align to TRBD1. Per the germline V gene, CDR1 is LNHDA and CDR2 is SQIVND (reference sequence). This CDR3 region has 14 residues. After removal of 1 base from V and 3 bases from J, the junction contained 1 base not matched to a gene. This CDR3 is CASSIGGQGYEQYF. The CDR3 nucleotides are TGTGCCAGTAGTATAGGGGGACAGGGCTACGAGCAGTACTTC.

The V call is TRBV27, the J call TRBJ2-1; a weak D match, TRBD2 (5 bases). V was trimmed by 5 bases and J by 2 bases, leaving 16 bases between them. This CDR3 has 16 amino acids. Germline CDR1 is MNHEY and CDR2 is SMNVEV (reference sequence). The CDR3 coding sequence is TGTGCCAGCAGTGCGGACTCCACCCTCCCCTACAATGAGCAGTTCTTC. This translates into CASSADSTLPYNEQFF.

This sequence joins TRBV10-1 and TRBJ1-1; D is uncertain. V lost 5 bases to trimming and J lost 1 base, with 8 bases between them. The CDR3 is made up of 13 amino acids. The V gene's germline CDR1 is WNHNN and CDR2 SYGVQD (reference sequence). CDR3 in amino acids: CASSHAGNTEAFF. Written as DNA, the CDR3 is TGCGCCAGCAGTCACGCAGGGAACACTGAAGCTTTCTTT.

The CDR3 nucleotides are TGCGCCAGCAGTCAATCGTTGGGACAGGGTCCCTACGAGCAGTACTTC. This sequence encodes CASSQSLGQGPYEQYF. The J gene is TRBJ2-7, the V gene TRBV23-1; TRBD1 agrees at 9 bases. TRBV23-1 qualifies as an ORF whose function is uncertain. This CDR3 region has 16 residues. J was trimmed by 2 bases and V by 0 bases; bases with no gene match: 5.

The table lists this clone with a count of one. The V and J genes are TRBV7-9 and TRBJ2-7, with D perhaps TRBD2 (7 bases). Germline values: CDR1 SEHNR, CDR2 FQNEAQ (reference sequence). Trimming stripped 6 bases from V and 2 bases from J, with 14 bases between. The CDR3 loop spans 14 amino acids. CDR3 loop: CASSREGGAYEQYF. The CDR3 coding sequence is TGTGCCAGCAGTCGAGAGGGGGGGGCCTACGAGCAGTACTTC.

The chain is built from TRBV10-3 and TRBJ2-1; 8 bases agree with TRBD1. The V gene end was trimmed by 3 bases and the J gene end by 4 bases; junction bases not matched to a gene: 8. The germline gives CDR1 ENHRY, CDR2 SYGVKD. CDR3 length equals 16 residues. The CDR3 here is CAISETGDRPYNEQFF. The CDR3 DNA sequence: TGTGCCATCAGTGAAACGGGGGACAGGCCTTACAATGAGCAGTTCTTC.

CDR3 DNA: TGTGCCAGCAGCGCCCAGGGTTGGGTGGGCAATGAGCAGTTCTTC. Its translation is CASSAQGWVGNEQFF. The chain couples TRBV2 to TRBJ2-1; possibly TRBD1 for D (5 bases). The CDR3 runs to 15 residues. V was pared by 6 bases and J by 6 bases, with 18 bases between. Germline V gene sequence: CDR1 SNHLY, CDR2 FYNNEI.

J is TRBJ2-7 and V is TRBV27, with 9 bases aligning to TRBD2. This CDR3 comprises 14 residues. The germline CDR1 and CDR2 sequences are MNHEY and SMNVEV (reference sequence). V lost 8 bases to trimming and J lost 6 bases; unmatched junction nucleotides: 11. DNA for the CDR3: TGTGCCAGCCGTTATAGCGGGAGTTCTAGCGAGCAGTACTTC. Its translation is CASRYSGSSSEQYF.

This clone occurred a few times. V is TRBV15 and J is TRBJ2-7; 14 positions match TRBD2. CDR3 length equals 14 residues. J gave up 9 bases and V 5 bases, and 6 bases lay outside the gene matches. In germline, CDR1 is LNHNV, CDR2 YYDKDF (reference sequence). In DNA, the CDR3 is TGTGCCACCAGCGGGGGACTAGCGGGAGACGGGCAGTACTTC. Its translation: CATSGGLAGDGQYF.

To note about this clone: Here the CDR3 omits its conserved ending phenylalanine or tryptophan, so a read error is the likely source. This chain links TRBV25-1 with TRBJ1-1; D might be TRBD1 (6 bases). V dropped 7 bases and J dropped 7 bases, with 16 bases sitting between them. Germline V gives CDR1 MGHDK, CDR2 SYGVNS. There are 13 residues in the CDR3. CDR3 region: CASNTRGAVEAFS. The DNA for the CDR3 is TGTGCCAGCAACACCCGGGGGGCCGTTGAAGCTTTCTCT.